Listed below are T cell receptor beta chains from one sample, sequenced in a study of T and B cells in COVID-19 patients. TCRdb reanalysed the multiplex PCR reads using MiXCR and keeps one entry per CDR3 protein. The sample yields around 9,000 distinct CDR3 sequences, approximately 31% seen once. The sample was blood. These receptors all come from a human donor who had recovered from COVID-19. The CDR3 runs from the conserved cysteine through the conserved F or W. Fields, in order: D gene, J gene, clone size, V gene, CDR3 protein, CDR3 DNA. D genes are given only for firm matches. For some rows the clone size is stated as once, few or many, or as a class when expanded; others skip it.

. TRBJ1-3 . TRBV5-5 CASSLTGIGNTIYF TGTGCCAGCAGCTTAACTGGGATCGGAAACACCATATATTTT
. TRBJ2-4 . TRBV15 CATSRGVGVSKNIQYF TGTGCCACCAGCAGAGGGGTAGGGGTCTCCAAAAACATTCAGTACTTC
. TRBJ1-6 few TRBV6-1 CASTLGRGVSPLHF TGTGCCAGCACCCTTGGCCGGGGAGTCTCACCCCTCCACTTT
TRBD1 TRBJ1-1 . TRBV12-3/TRBV12-4 CASTLRGAGMNTEAFF TGTGCCAGCACCCTCAGGGGGGCCGGCATGAACACTGAAGCTTTCTTT
TRBD1 TRBJ1-4 medium-sized TRBV19 CASKSGTASGKLFF TGTGCCAGTAAGTCCGGGACAGCGAGTGGAAAACTGTTTTTT
TRBD1 TRBJ2-4 . TRBV15 CATSTTEGSRGTKNIQYF TGTGCCACCAGCACCACCGAGGGGAGCAGGGGGACCAAAAACATTCAGTACTTC
. TRBJ2-5 few TRBV7-6 CASSARTIMGTQYF TGTGCCAGCAGCGCCAGGACTATCATGGGGACCCAGTACTTC
TRBD1 TRBJ1-5 few TRBV15 CATSRVTGLDNQPQHF TGTGCCACCAGCAGGGTGACAGGGTTGGACAATCAGCCCCAGCATTTT
. TRBJ2-3 medium-sized TRBV6-1 CATQSATDTQYF TGTGCCACTCAGTCAGCTACAGATACGCAGTATTTT
. TRBJ2-5 . TRBV5-4 CASSFTQGERETQYF TGTGCCAGCAGCTTTACACAGGGAGAGAGGGAGACCCAGTACTTC
. TRBJ2-5 . TRBV7-2 CASSLAPWRVQETQYF TGTGCCAGCAGCTTAGCCCCGTGGAGGGTCCAAGAGACCCAGTACTTC